These 32 T cell receptor beta chains came from one sample sequenced in a study of blood T cells in healthy people across ages. For the second PCR, which ran for about 7 to 11 cycles, a sample-barcoded 5' primer and a J-beta primer mix were used. TCRdb called the 5' RACE reads again in MiXCR, with one record for every CDR3 protein. This sample has about 590,000 distinct CDR3 sequences, with approximately 30% found just once. The material sequenced was blood. The receptors stem from a woman aged 80 or over in good health.

This clonotype was recorded many times. This sequence joins TRBV15 and TRBJ1-1; TRBD1 matches at 7 bases. Germline CDR1 and CDR2: LNHNV and YYDKDF (reference sequence). J gave up 4 bases and V 3 bases, and 5 bases lay outside the gene matches. This CDR3 has 14 amino acids. CDR3 sequence: CATSRSSGGTEAFF. CDR3 DNA sequence: TGTGCCACCAGCAGGTCCTCAGGGGGCACTGAAGCTTTCTTT.

This clonotype was counted once. A much larger clone differs by one base, so this may be a read error. CDR3 residues: CATSDMDVSSYNEQYF. CDR3 bases: TGTGCCACCAGTGACATGGACGTAAGCTCCTACAATGAGCAGTACTTC. V is TRBV24-1 and J is TRBJ2-1; D gene unclear. TRBJ2-7 matches the DNA end more closely, so the J call is doubtful. There are 16 residues in the CDR3. The germline V gene has CDR1 KGHDR and CDR2 SFDVKD.

Comments on this clonotype: With a much larger clone just one base away, this may be a read error. This sequence joins TRBV4-2 and TRBJ2-4, with 9 bases matching TRBD1. The J call may be wrong; the DNA end is better matched by TRBJ2-7. Germline V gene lookup returns CDR1 LGHNA and CDR2 YNFKEQ. This CDR3 is 16 amino acids long. CDR3 amino acids: CASSQEGTGIRNEQYF. In DNA form, the CDR3 reads TGTGCCAGCAGCCAAGAGGGGACAGGGATAAGGAACGAGCAGTACTTC.

This clonotype was seen ten or more times. The chain uses TRBV5-1 and TRBJ1-2; D may be TRBD1 (5 bases). Germline V CDR1 and CDR2: SGHRS, YFSETQ. V lost 0 bases and J 3 bases, leaving 15 bases between the germline ends. The CDR3 contains 16 residues. This CDR3 reads CASSLALGGSYYGYTF. The CDR3 DNA follows: TGCGCCAGCAGCTTGGCCTTGGGGGGGAGTTACTATGGCTACACCTTC.

The table lists this clonotype with a few counts. This could be a read error, since a much larger clone is one nucleotide away. The chain uses TRBV7-9 and TRBJ1-6; possibly TRBD1 for D (5 bases). Germline CDR1 and CDR2: SEHNR and FQNEAQ (reference sequence). This CDR3 spans 13 amino acids. In DNA, the CDR3 is TGTGCCGGCAGCTTTCGGGGCTCATCACCCCTCCACTTT. It translates to CAGSFRGSSPLHF.

This clonotype was found many times. The V and J genes are TRBV12-3 or TRBV12-4 and TRBJ2-5, with D possibly TRBD1 on 5 matching bases. The CDR3 has 15 amino acids. Trimming left V 0 bases short and J 4 bases short, with 12 bases between. The CDR3 DNA reads as TGTGCCAGCAGTTTAGCTGGGGCAGGGCTAGAGACCCAGTACTTC. Translated, it gives CASSLAGAGLETQYF.

V and J are TRBV20-1 and TRBJ2-4; TRBD1 might be the D (5 bases). The ends were cut back, 1 base at V and 13 bases at J, with 17 bases in the middle. Germline CDR1 reads DFQATT; CDR2 reads SNEGSKA (reference sequence). CDR3 size: 13 residues. The CDR3 DNA sequence: TGCAGTGCTAGAGCCTGGGCAGGGAAAGAGCAGTACTTC. Translating gives CSARAWAGKEQYF.

This clonotype was detected ten times or more. V gene TRBV2 combines with J gene TRBJ2-5; 7 nucleotides line up with TRBD2. The CDR3 has 17 residues. Germline V gene data show CDR1 as SNHLY and CDR2 as FYNNEI. Trimming cost V 5 bases and J 2 bases; bases outside gene matches: 14. The CDR3: CASSTTRSGEIQETQYF. The CDR3 DNA sequence: TGTGCCAGCAGTACCACACGGAGCGGGGAGATACAAGAGACCCAGTACTTC.

This clonotype was seen a few times. Written as DNA, the CDR3 is TGTGCCAGCAGCTTAGTCCCAGGGGTCCAGTCGCGAGCCAAAAACATTCAGTACTTC. Amino acid sequence: CASSLVPGVQSRAKNIQYF. The chain is built from TRBV7-8 and TRBJ2-4; a possible D gene is TRBD1 (6 bases). The CDR3 spans 19 residues. Germline values: CDR1 SGHVS, CDR2 FQNEAQ. V lost 1 base to trimming and J lost 0 bases, with 19 bases between them.

The sample holds a few counts of this clonotype. The rearrangement joins TRBV4-3 to TRBJ2-2; 16 bases are a match to TRBD2. Germline V gene lookup returns CDR1 LGHNA and CDR2 YSLEER. J was trimmed by 3 bases and V by 4 bases; bases with no gene match: 5. The CDR3 length is 18 residues. CDR3 in amino acids: CASSLGLAGGPDTGELFF. DNA of the CDR3: TGCGCCAGCAGCCTGGGACTAGCGGGGGGGCCGGACACCGGGGAGCTGTTTTTT.

This clonotype was recorded many times. This sequence joins TRBV10-3 and TRBJ2-3; TRBD1 is a possible D gene (5 bases). The germline V gene has CDR1 ENHRY and CDR2 SYGVKD. Trimming stripped 5 bases from V and 2 bases from J, with 17 bases between. The CDR3 loop spans 16 amino acids. CDR3 coding DNA: TGTGCCATCAGTCCACAGGAACACCAACTCACAGATACGCAGTATTTT. Translating gives CAISPQEHQLTDTQYF.

This clonotype came up many times. This sequence joins TRBV10-3 and TRBJ1-1; 8 nucleotides match TRBD1. Germline assignment: CDR1 ENHRY and CDR2 SYGVKD. The CDR3 covers 14 residues. After removal of 6 bases from V and 0 bases from J, the junction contained 3 bases not matched to a gene. The CDR3, as DNA: TGTGCCATCAGGGACAGGGCTTTGAACACTGAAGCTTTCTTT. This translates into CAIRDRALNTEAFF.

This chain connects TRBV29-1 to TRBJ2-7; unclear D gene. The CDR3 is 13 residues long. Germline V gives CDR1 SQVTM, CDR2 ANQGSEA. V lost 5 bases and J lost 0, with 11 bases in between. CDR3 DNA sequence: TGCAGCGTTCGGGCACCAAACTCCTACGAGCAGTACTTC. It codes for CSVRAPNSYEQYF.

As concerns this clonotype: Just one base apart from a much larger clone, this may be a read error. The V call is TRBV5-1, the J call TRBJ2-5, with a weak D call TRBD2 (8 bases). This CDR3 spans 16 amino acids. Germline V lookup: CDR1 SGHRS, CDR2 YFSETQ. With 4 bases removed from V and 5 bases from J, the gap between germline ends came to 21 bases. Here the CDR3 DNA reads TGCGCCAGCAGCCCGACAGGGCGGGGGGCATTGGAGACCCAGTACTTC. As protein: CASSPTGRGALETQYF.

V usage is TRBV12-3 or TRBV12-4 and J usage is TRBJ2-1; 13 bases fit TRBD2. The CDR3 runs 17 residues. J was trimmed by 3 bases and V by 6 bases; bases with no gene match: 8. CDR3 nucleotide sequence: TGTGCCAGCAGCCGGACTAGCGGGGGCCTGGACTACAATGAGCAGTTCTTC. Translating it yields CASSRTSGGLDYNEQFF.

This clonotype was seen repeatedly, ten times or more. The chain combines TRBV20-1 with TRBJ1-4; D possibly corresponds to TRBD1 (5 bases). The V gene's germline CDR1 is DFQATT and CDR2 SNEGSKA (reference sequence). CDR3 length: 19 amino acids. V gave up 1 base and J gave up 0 bases, with 21 bases separating them. The CDR3 DNA reads TGCAGTGCTAGAGGTTTCCGGGGCTGGGTTGCGGCAACTAATGAAAAACTGTTTTTT. Translating it yields CSARGFRGWVAATNEKLFF.

Points on this clonotype: A read error may produce the germline difference seen at one junction end. This rearrangement joins TRBV7-9 to TRBJ1-5; perhaps TRBD1 as D (6 bases). CDR3 length equals 15 residues. Germline V lookup: CDR1 SEHNR, CDR2 FQNEAQ (reference sequence). The CDR3 coding sequence is TGTGCCAGCAGCTTAACACCGGGGGACAATCGGCCCCAGCATTTT. It is translated as CASSLTPGDNRPQHF.

Concerning this clonotype: Relative to the germline gene, one junction end is altered; a read error may explain this. This sequence joins TRBV7-2 and TRBJ1-5, with TRBD1 matching over 7 bases. The CDR3 length is 14 residues. CDR1 is SGHTA and CDR2 is FQGNSA in the germline V gene. The CDR3 DNA reads as TGTGCCAGCAGCCGACAGGGTAGCAATCAGCCCCCGCATTTT. This codes for CASSRQGSNQPPHF.

The chain employs TRBV5-5 and TRBJ2-7, with 10 bases matching TRBD2. The germline gives CDR1 SGHKS, CDR2 YYEKEE (reference sequence). Trimming removed 6 bases from V and 4 bases from J; junction bases left unmatched: 13. The CDR3 consists of 16 residues. Here the CDR3 reads CASISGLARFGYEQYF. The DNA of the CDR3 is TGTGCCAGCATATCGGGACTAGCGAGATTTGGGTACGAGCAGTACTTC. Full variable domain (outside the CDR3, taken from reference TRBV5-5 and TRBJ2-7): DAGVTQSPTHLIKTRGQQVTLRCSPISGHKSVSWYQQVLGQGPQFIFQYYEKEERGRGNFPDRFSARQFPNYSSELNVNALLLGDSALYLCASISGLARFGYEQYFGPGTRLTVT.

This clonotype has only one observation. Being one base from a much bigger clone, this may be a read error. This rearrangement joins TRBV10-3 to TRBJ2-7; TRBD1 or TRBD2 may be the D gene (5 bases each). CDR1 is ENHRY and CDR2 is SYGVKD in the germline V gene. The CDR3 runs 12 residues. Trimming shortened V by 6 bases and J by 7 bases, and 13 bases separated the two germline ends. CDR3 in amino acids: CAISRDANEQYF. CDR3 nucleotide sequence: TGTGCCATCAGCAGGGACGCCAATGAGCAGTACTTC.

This clonotype occurred once. A read error may explain this, as a much larger clone is one base away. The chain recombines TRBV5-1 with TRBJ2-1, with unresolved D. CDR3 size: 15 residues. Germline V gene lookup returns CDR1 SGHRS and CDR2 YFSETQ. V gave up 3 bases and J gave up 10 bases, with 20 bases separating them. DNA of the CDR3: TGCGCCAGCAGCTCCCAAGTGTCTACCACCTACGAGCAGTTCTTC. The encoded protein is CASSSQVSTTYEQFF.

In its sample, this clonotype was seen many times. The gene calls are TRBV21-1 and TRBJ1-4; the D call of TRBD1 is as the table states it, not checked on the DNA. TRBV21-1 is reported as a pseudogene. This CDR3 is built from 12 residues. For the CDR3, the DNA is TGTGCCAGCAGTTCATGTCCCGAAAAACTGTTTTTT. This translates into CASSSCPEKLFF.

Only a few counts were recorded for this clonotype. The CDR3 here is CSARSGTGRDGYTF. The CDR3 region has the DNA TGCAGTGCTAGATCTGGGACAGGGCGCGATGGCTACACCTTC. The rearrangement joins TRBV20-1 to TRBJ1-2; 9 bases line up with TRBD1. This CDR3 is built from 14 residues. The germline V gene encodes CDR1 DFQATT and CDR2 SNEGSKA (reference sequence). The ends lost 2 bases at V and 6 bases at J; junction bases unmatched: 7.

The rearrangement links TRBV5-6 to TRBJ1-1; D is ambiguous. The CDR3 extends over 12 amino acids. The V end was cut by 3 bases, the J end by 10 bases, with 13 bases between. Germline-derived CDR1 and CDR2 are SGHDT and YYEEEE. In DNA, the CDR3 is TGTGCCAGCAGCTCGACAAGGAGTATAGCTTTCTTT. Amino acids: CASSSTRSIAFF.

At least ten counts were recorded for this clonotype. CDR3 in amino acids: CASSQNIGRDYGYTF. The CDR3, as DNA: TGCGCCAGCAGCCAAAATATAGGGAGGGACTATGGCTACACCTTC. The V gene is TRBV4-1, the J gene TRBJ1-2, with D unresolved. The V gene's germline CDR1 is MGHRA and CDR2 YSYEKL. V lost 2 bases to trimming and J lost 3 bases, with 13 bases between them. This CDR3 has 15 amino acids.

This clonotype has ten or more counts. V and J are TRBV12-5 and TRBJ2-7; D might be TRBD1 or TRBD2, each matching 5 bases. The CDR3 spans 14 residues. Germline V gene sequence: CDR1 LGHNT, CDR2 FRNRAP. The germline V and J ends were trimmed by 0 bases and 5 bases, with 11 bases remaining between them. The CDR3 DNA reads TGTGCTAGTGGTTTGGTATCGGGGCCCCACGAGCAGTACTTC. It translates to CASGLVSGPHEQYF.

Many counts were recorded for this clonotype. The V call is TRBV29-1, the J call TRBJ2-1, with TRBD2 matching 10 bases. Germline V lookup: CDR1 SQVTM, CDR2 ANQGSEA. The CDR3 runs 14 residues. V trimming: 1 base; J trimming: 6 bases; junction bases outside the gene matches: 3. DNA for the CDR3: TGCAGCGTTGAAGTAGCGGGGGGCTCCAATGAGCAGTTCTTC. Translating it yields CSVEVAGGSNEQFF.

The rearrangement joins TRBV21-1 to TRBJ2-3; whether TRBD1, the table's D call, matches the DNA was not checked. TRBV21-1 is marked as a pseudogene. There are 15 residues in the CDR3. The CDR3: CTSSKVGRVQDTQYF. The CDR3 region has the DNA TGTACCAGCAGCAAAGTTGGCAGGGTTCAAGATACGCAGTATTTT.

A note on this clonotype: Given a much more abundant clone one base away, this may be a read error. The chain joins TRBV7-9 to TRBJ1-2, with 10 bases fitting TRBD1. The germline V gene encodes CDR1 SEHNR and CDR2 FQNEAQ (reference sequence). CDR3 length: 18 residues. Here the CDR3 reads CTSTHARTGQGLNYGYTF. The CDR3 DNA sequence: TGTACCAGCACCCATGCGCGAACGGGACAGGGGTTAAACTATGGCTACACCTTC.

There are many counts of this clonotype. This chain connects TRBV7-2 to TRBJ2-5; the D gene could be TRBD1 or TRBD2 (7 bases each). Germline V gives CDR1 SGHTA, CDR2 FQGNSA. Trimming stripped 5 bases from V and 2 bases from J, with 18 bases between. The CDR3 is 16 residues long. CDR3 region: CASSQSGTARQETQYF. The CDR3 DNA reads as TGTGCCAGCAGCCAAAGCGGGACAGCTAGACAAGAGACCCAGTACTTC.

The rearrangement uses TRBV12-5 and TRBJ2-5; D is perhaps TRBD2 (6 bases). This CDR3 has 17 amino acids. V lost 0 bases and J lost 0, with 14 bases in between. Germline CDR1 LGHNT, CDR2 FRNRAP. In DNA, the CDR3 is TGTGCTAGTGGTTTGGTTTCAGGGAGGTTAGACCAAGAGACCCAGTACTTC. It is translated as CASGLVSGRLDQETQYF.

This clonotype occurred many times. The genes are TRBV18 and TRBJ2-6; D unresolved. The length of the CDR3 is 16 residues. V gave up 1 base and J gave up 2 bases, with 9 bases separating them. Germline V CDR1 and CDR2: KGHSH, LQKENI. The CDR3 loop reads CASSPLAAPGANVLTF. In DNA, the CDR3 is TGTGCCAGCTCACCACTCGCGGCCCCTGGGGCCAACGTCCTGACTTTC.